The entry below describes one TCR beta chain. It is unclear where the CDR3 begins or ends on the DNA, so no DNA is shown, and the CDR3 is as TCRdb lists it. Study processing details: Amplifying reference gene primers gave estimates of nucleated cell counts. The data were produced by immunoSEQ multiplex PCR, yet TCRdb's version contains in-frame clones alone and is incomplete. Clone size and V and J calls were adopted from that table, with D and trimming inferred from the DNA. The table lists about 210,000 clones, over 75% of them singletons. The sample belongs to a study of blood T cell repertoires in COVID-19. Study-wide background: Some COVID-19 samples were acute and others convalescent; all came from the United States, Italy and Spain. From T cells, B-cell-depleted T cells, or PBMCs came the material, which was cDNA or gDNA.

The sequenced sample was peripheral blood. The sequence derives from a woman aged 35 to 49 with acute or convalescent COVID-19.

The CDR3 here is CAISEWGTGINYGCTF. This sequence joins TRBV10-3 and TRBJ1-2; the D call TRBD1 from the table was never checked on the DNA. The CDR3 totals 16 residues, both ends included. Germline V gene lookup returns CDR1 ENHRY and CDR2 SYGVKD.